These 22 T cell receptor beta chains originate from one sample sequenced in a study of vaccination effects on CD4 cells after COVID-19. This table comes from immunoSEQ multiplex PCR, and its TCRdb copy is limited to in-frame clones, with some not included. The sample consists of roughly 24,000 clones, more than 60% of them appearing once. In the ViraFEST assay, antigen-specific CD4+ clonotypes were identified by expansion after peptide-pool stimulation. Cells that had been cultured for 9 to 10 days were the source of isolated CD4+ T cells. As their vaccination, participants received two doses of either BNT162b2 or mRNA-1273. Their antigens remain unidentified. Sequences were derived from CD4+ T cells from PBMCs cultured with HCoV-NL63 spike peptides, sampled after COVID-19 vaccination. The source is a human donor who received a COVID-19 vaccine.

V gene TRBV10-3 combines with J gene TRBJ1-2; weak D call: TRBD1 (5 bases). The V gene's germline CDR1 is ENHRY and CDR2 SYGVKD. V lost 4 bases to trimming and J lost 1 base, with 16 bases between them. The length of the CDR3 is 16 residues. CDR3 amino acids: CAISATDRGINYGYTF. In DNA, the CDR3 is TGTGCCATCAGTGCCACAGACAGAGGGATTAACTATGGCTACACCTTC.

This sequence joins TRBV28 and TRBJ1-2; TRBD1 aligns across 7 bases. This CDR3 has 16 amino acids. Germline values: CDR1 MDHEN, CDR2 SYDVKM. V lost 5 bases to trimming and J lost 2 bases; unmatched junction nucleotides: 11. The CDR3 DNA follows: TGTGCCAGCAGTCCGCCGGGACAGATTGGGAACTATGGCTACACCTTC. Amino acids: CASSPPGQIGNYGYTF.

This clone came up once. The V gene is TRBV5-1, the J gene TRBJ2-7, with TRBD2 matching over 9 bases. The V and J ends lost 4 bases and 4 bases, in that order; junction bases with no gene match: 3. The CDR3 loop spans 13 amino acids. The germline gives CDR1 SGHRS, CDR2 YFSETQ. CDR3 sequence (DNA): TGCGCCAGCAGCAGGACTAGCGCGTACGAGCAGTACTTC. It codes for CASSRTSAYEQYF.

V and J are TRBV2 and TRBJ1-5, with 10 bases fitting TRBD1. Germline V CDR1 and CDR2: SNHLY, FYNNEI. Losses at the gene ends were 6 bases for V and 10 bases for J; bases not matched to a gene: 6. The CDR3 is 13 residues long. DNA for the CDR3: TGTGCCAGCAGCGGGGACAGGGGATTACCCCAGCATTTT. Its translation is CASSGDRGLPQHF.

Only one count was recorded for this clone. CDR3 in amino acids: CANGTAQETQYF. The CDR3 region has the DNA TGTGCCAACGGGACAGCTCAAGAGACCCAGTACTTC. This sequence joins TRBV9 and TRBJ2-5, with 7 positions matching TRBD1. The CDR3 extends over 12 amino acids. CDR1 is SGDLS and CDR2 is YYNGEE in the germline V gene. V lost 9 bases and J lost 2; bases outside the gene matches: 4.

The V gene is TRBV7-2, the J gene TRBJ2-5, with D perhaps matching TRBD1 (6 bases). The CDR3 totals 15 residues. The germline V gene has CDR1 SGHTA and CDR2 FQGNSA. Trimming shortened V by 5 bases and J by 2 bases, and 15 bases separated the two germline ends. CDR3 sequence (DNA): TGTGCCAGCAGCCCGATGCGGACAGTACAAGAGACCCAGTACTTC. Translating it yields CASSPMRTVQETQYF.

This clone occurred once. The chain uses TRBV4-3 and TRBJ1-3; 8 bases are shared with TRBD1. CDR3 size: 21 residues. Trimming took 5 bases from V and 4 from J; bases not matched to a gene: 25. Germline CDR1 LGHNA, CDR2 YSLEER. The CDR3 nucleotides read TGCGCCAGCAGCTCCACTCGAACCAAGCCGTGGACAGGGCTCCCCGGAAACACCATATATTTT. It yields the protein CASSSTRTKPWTGLPGNTIYF.

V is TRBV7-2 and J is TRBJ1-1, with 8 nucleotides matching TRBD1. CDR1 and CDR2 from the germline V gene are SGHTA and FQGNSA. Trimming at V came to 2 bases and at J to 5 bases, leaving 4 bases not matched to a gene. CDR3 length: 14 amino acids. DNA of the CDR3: TGTGCCAGCAGCTTACAGGGGGCGCGTACTGAAGCTTTCTTT. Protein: CASSLQGARTEAFF.

CDR3 residues: CAWSGQLYEQYF. CDR3 in DNA: TGTGCCTGGAGCGGGCAATTATACGAGCAGTACTTC. The chain combines TRBV30 with TRBJ2-7; the D is unclear. CDR3 length: 12 amino acids. Germline V gives CDR1 GTSNPN, CDR2 SVGIG (reference sequence). Trimming took 3 bases from V and 4 from J, leaving 10 bases between them. The complete variable domain, with remaining parts taken from reference TRBV30 and TRBJ2-7, reads SQTIHQWPATLVQPVGSPLSLECTVEGTSNPNLYWYRQAAGRGLQLLFYSVGIGQISSEVPQNLSASRPQDRQFILSSKKLLLSDSGFYLCAWSGQLYEQYFGPGTRLTVT.

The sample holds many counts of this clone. The CDR3 sequence is CASSLVTSSYEQYF. DNA for the CDR3: TGTGCCAGCAGCTTAGTAACATCCTCCTACGAGCAGTACTTC. This sequence joins TRBV7-8 and TRBJ2-7; D call uncertain. The V end lost 1 base, the J end lost 0 bases, and 7 bases lay between the germline ends. Germline lookup yields CDR1 SGHVS and CDR2 FQNEAQ. The CDR3 sequence is 14 residues long.

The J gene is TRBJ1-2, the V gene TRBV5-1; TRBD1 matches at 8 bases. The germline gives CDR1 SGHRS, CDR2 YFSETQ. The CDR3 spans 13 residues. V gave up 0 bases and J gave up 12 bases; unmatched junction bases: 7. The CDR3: CASSLEQGGRNTF. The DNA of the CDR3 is TGCGCCAGCAGCTTGGAACAGGGGGGCCGAAACACCTTC.

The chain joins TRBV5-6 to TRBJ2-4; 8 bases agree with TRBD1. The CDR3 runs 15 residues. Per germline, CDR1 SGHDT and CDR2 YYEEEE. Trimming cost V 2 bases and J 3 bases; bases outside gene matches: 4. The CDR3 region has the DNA TGTGCCAGCAGCTTACAGGGGGTTGGCAAAAACATTCAGTACTTC. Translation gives CASSLQGVGKNIQYF.

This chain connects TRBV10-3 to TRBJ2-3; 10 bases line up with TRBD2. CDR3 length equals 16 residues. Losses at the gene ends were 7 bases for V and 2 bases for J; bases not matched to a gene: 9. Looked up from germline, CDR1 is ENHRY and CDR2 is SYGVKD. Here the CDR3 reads CAITYSTSGATDTQYF. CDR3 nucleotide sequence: TGTGCCATCACATACTCAACTAGCGGGGCCACAGATACGCAGTATTTT.

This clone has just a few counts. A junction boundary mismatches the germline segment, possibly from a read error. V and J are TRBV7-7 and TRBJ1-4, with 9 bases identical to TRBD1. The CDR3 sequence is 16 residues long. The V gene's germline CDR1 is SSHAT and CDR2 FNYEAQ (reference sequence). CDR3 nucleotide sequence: TGTGCTAGCAGAACCGGGACAGGGTCCCTAAATGAAAAACTGTTTTTT. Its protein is CASRTGTGSLNEKLFF.

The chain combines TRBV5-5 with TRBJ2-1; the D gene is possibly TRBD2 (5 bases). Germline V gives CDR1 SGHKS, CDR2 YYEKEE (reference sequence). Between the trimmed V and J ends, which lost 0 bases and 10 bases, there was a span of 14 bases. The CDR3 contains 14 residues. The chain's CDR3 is CASSLEATGGEQFF. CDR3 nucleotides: TGTGCCAGCAGCTTGGAAGCGACCGGCGGGGAGCAGTTCTTC.

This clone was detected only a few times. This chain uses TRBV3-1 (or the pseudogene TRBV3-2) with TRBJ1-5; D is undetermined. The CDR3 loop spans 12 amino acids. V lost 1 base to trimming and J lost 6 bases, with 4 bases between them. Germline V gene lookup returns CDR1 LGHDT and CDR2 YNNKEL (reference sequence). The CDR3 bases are TGTGCCAGCAGCCAAGCCAGTCAGCCCCAGCATTTT. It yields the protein CASSQASQPQHF.

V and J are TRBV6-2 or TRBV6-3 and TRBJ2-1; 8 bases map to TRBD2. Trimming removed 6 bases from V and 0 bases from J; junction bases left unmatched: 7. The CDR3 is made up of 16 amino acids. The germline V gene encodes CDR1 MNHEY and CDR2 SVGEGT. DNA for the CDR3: TGTGCCAGCAGCCCCTACAGCGGGGGCTCCTACAATGAGCAGTTCTTC. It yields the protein CASSPYSGGSYNEQFF.

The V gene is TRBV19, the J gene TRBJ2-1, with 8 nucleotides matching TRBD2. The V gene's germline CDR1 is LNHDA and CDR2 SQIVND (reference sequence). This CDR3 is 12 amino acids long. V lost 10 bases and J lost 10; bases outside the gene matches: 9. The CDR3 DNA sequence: TGTGCCACCGGGAGGGGTAGGCGGGAGCAGTTCTTC. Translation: CATGRGRREQFF.

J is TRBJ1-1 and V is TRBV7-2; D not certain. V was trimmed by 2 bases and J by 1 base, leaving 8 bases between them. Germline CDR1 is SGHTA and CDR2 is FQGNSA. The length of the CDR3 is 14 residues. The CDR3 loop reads CASSLRAANTEAFF. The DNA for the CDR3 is TGTGCCAGCAGCTTAAGGGCAGCGAACACTGAAGCTTTCTTT.

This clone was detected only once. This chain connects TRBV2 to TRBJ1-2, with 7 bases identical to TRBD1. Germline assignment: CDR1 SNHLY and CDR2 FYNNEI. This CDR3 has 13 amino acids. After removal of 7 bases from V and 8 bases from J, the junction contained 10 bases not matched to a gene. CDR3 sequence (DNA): TGTGCCAGCATCAAGACAGGGATCGGCGGCTACACCTTC. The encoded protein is CASIKTGIGGYTF.

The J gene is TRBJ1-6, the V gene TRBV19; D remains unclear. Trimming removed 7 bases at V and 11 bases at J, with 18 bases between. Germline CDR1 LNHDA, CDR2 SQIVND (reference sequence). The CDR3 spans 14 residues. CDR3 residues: CASKVSNGRTPLHF. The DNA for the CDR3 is TGTGCCAGTAAAGTTTCGAACGGACGGACACCCCTCCACTTT.

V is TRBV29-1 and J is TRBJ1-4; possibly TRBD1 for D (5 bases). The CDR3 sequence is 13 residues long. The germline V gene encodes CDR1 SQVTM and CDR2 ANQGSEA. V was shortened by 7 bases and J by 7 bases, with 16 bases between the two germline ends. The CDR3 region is CSASALRGEKLFF. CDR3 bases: TGCAGCGCCTCGGCCCTAAGGGGTGAAAAACTGTTTTTT.